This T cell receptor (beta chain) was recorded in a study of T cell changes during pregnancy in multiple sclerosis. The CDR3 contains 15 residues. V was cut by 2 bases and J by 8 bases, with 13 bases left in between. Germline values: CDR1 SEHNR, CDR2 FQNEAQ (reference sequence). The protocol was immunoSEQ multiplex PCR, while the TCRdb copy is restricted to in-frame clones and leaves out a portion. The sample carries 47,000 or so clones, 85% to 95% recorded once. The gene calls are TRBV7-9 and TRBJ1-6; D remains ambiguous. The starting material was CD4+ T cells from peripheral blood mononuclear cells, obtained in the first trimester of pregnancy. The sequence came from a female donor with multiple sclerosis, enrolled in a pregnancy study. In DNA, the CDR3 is TGTGCCAGCAGCTTATTATCCGGGAGTGATTCACCCCTCCACTTT. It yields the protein CASSLLSGSDSPLHF.